This section outlines one T cell receptor beta chain sequence together with its context. Antigen: not known. The data stem from a study of PD-1 blockade in classical Hodgkin lymphoma. Libraries were prepared by immunoSEQ multiplex PCR; TCRdb keeps only in-frame clonotypes and omits some of them. The sample carries some 7,000 clones, around 64% recorded once. Study-level points and caveats: It was among complete responders that baseline diversity resembled that of newly diagnosed patients. Whereas CD4+ TCR diversity had risen significantly by C4D1, CD8+ TCR diversity had not.

Stated time point: cycle 4 day 1 (C4D1), after 6 weeks of nivolumab. All trial patients relapsed after autologous stem cell transplantation. Magnetic depletion of non-target cells from thawed PBMCs yielded purified CD8+ T cells. Classification of best responses gave complete response, partial response or progressive disease. CDR1 and CDR2 from the germline V gene are LNHDA and SQIVND (reference sequence). Trimming pared 5 bases from V and 6 bases from J, leaving 14 bases between. CDR3 length: 14 amino acids. The V and J genes are TRBV19 and TRBJ2-1; tentatively, D is TRBD2 (5 bases). Sequenced material: CD8+ T cells from blood, taken before the fourth cycle of nivolumab. The sequence derives from a human donor with classical Hodgkin lymphoma. CDR3 region: CASSFEGAGNEQFF. CDR3 nucleotides: TGTGCCAGTAGTTTCGAGGGAGCTGGCAATGAGCAGTTCTTC. The full variable domain, completed using reference TRBV19 and TRBJ2-1, is DGGITQSPKYLFRKEGQNVTLSCEQNLNHDAMYWYRQDPGQGLRLIYYSQIVNDFQKGDIAEGYSVSREKKESFPLTVTSAQKNPTAFYLCASSFEGAGNEQFFGPGTRLTVL.